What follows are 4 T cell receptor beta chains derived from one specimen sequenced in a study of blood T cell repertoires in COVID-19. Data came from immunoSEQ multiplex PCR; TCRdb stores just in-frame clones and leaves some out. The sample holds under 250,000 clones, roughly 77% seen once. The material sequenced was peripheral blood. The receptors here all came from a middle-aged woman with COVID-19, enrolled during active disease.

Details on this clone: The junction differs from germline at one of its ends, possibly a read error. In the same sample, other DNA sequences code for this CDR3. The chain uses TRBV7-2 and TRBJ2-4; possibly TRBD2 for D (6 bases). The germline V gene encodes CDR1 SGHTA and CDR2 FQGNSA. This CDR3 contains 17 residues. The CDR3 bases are TGTGCCAGCAGCTTAGGACAGCTCGGAGTGGGGGGTCGGATTCAGTACTTT. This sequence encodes CASSLGQLGVGGRIQYF.

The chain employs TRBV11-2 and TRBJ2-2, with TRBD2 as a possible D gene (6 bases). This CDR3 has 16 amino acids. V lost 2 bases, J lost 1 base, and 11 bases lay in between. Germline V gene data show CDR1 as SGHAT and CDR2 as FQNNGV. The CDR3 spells CASSLRPRGNTGELFF. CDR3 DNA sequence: TGTGCCAGCAGCTTAAGGCCGCGGGGGAACACCGGGGAGCTGTTTTTT.

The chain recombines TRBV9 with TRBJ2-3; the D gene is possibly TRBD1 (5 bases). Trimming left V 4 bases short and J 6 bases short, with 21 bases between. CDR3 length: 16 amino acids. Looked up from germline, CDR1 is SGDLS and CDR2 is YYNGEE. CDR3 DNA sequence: TGTGCCAGCAGCCTTACAGGCTTAACCCCGGAGGATACGCAGTATTTT. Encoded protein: CASSLTGLTPEDTQYF.

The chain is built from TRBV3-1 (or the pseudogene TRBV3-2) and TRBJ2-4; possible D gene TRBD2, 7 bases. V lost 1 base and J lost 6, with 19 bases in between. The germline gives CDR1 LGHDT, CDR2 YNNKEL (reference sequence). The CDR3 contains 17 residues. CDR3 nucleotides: TGTGCCAGCAGCCAAGGTGGGGAGTGGGAGGGGGGAAACATTCAGTACTTC. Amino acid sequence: CASSQGGEWEGGNIQYF.